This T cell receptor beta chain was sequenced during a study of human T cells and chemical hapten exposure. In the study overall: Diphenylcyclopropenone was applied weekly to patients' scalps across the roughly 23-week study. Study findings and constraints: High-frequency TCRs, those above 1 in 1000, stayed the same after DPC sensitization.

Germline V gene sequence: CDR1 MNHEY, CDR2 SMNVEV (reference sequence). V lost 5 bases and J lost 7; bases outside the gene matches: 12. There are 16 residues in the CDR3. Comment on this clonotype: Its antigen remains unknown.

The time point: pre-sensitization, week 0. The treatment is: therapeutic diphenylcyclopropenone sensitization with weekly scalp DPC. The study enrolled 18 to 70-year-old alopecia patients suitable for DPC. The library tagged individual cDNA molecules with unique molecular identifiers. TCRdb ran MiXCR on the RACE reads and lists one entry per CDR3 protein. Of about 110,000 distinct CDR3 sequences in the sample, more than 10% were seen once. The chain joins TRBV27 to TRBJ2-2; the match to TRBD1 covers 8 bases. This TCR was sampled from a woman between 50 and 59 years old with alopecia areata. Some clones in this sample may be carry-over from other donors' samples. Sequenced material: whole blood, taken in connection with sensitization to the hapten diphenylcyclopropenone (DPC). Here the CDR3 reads CASSLTGGSVYGELFF. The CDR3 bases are TGTGCCAGCAGTCTTACAGGGGGAAGTGTGTACGGGGAGCTGTTTTTT.